The 8 T cell receptor beta chains below come from one sample, sequenced in a study of blood T cell repertoires in COVID-19. Here immunoSEQ multiplex PCR was the method, and the copy in TCRdb shows in-frame clones only, minus some. The sample consists of 300,000 or so clones, approximately 89% of them appearing once. Sequenced input: peripheral blood. Receptor source: a woman in her 30s who had recovered from COVID-19.

V and J are TRBV28 and TRBJ2-3, with TRBD2 matching 9 bases. This CDR3 region has 15 residues. CDR1 MDHEN and CDR2 SYDVKM come from the germline V gene. Unmatched junction bases numbered 6, after V lost 6 bases and J lost 2 bases. CDR3 nucleotide sequence: TGTGCCAGCAGCTTAGCGGGGGTGAACACAGATACGCAGTATTTT. Its translation: CASSLAGVNTDTQYF.

This clone has just one count. This sequence joins TRBV2 and TRBJ1-1, with D perhaps matching TRBD1 (6 bases). This CDR3 spans 12 amino acids. Germline V lookup: CDR1 SNHLY, CDR2 FYNNEI. Trimming stripped 6 bases from V and 7 bases from J, with 12 bases between. DNA for the CDR3: TGTGCCAGCAGCTACAACAGGGTTGAAGCTTTCTTT. Its protein is CASSYNRVEAFF.

V usage is TRBV5-1 and J usage is TRBJ2-7, with 10 bases that match TRBD1. The J segment lost 5 bases and the V segment lost 4 bases, leaving 3 bases of the junction unmatched. Per the germline V gene, CDR1 is SGHRS and CDR2 is YFSETQ. The CDR3 spans 13 residues. This CDR3 is CASSAGQGNEQYF. CDR3 bases: TGCGCCAGCAGCGCGGGACAGGGGAACGAGCAGTACTTC.

V and J are TRBV29-1 and TRBJ2-5, with 8 bases aligning to TRBD2. Germline V lookup: CDR1 SQVTM, CDR2 ANQGSEA. Trimming removed 1 base from V and 3 bases from J; junction bases left unmatched: 4. There are 14 residues in the CDR3. The CDR3: CSVEGRGGKETQYF. Written as DNA, the CDR3 is TGCAGCGTTGAAGGACGGGGGGGAAAAGAGACCCAGTACTTC.

The chain joins TRBV28 to TRBJ2-3; 9 bases map to TRBD2. J lost 2 bases, V lost 6 bases, and 12 bases had no gene match. Germline assignment: CDR1 MDHEN and CDR2 SYDVKM. The CDR3 covers 17 residues. CDR3: CASRPPRLAAFTDTQYF. CDR3 DNA sequence: TGTGCCAGCAGACCACCTCGACTAGCGGCCTTCACAGATACGCAGTATTTT.

This chain uses TRBV30 with TRBJ2-7, with TRBD1 as a possible D gene (6 bases). The CDR3 loop spans 11 amino acids. V lost 3 bases and J 8 bases, leaving 11 bases between the germline ends. CDR1 and CDR2 (germline): GTSNPN, SVGIG (reference sequence). CDR3 amino acids: CAWSLTGQQYF. The CDR3 bases are TGTGCCTGGAGCCTCACAGGGCAGCAGTACTTC. The complete variable domain, with remaining parts taken from reference TRBV30 and TRBJ2-7, reads SQTIHQWPATLVQPVGSPLSLECTVEGTSNPNLYWYRQAAGRGLQLLFYSVGIGQISSEVPQNLSASRPQDRQFILSSKKLLLSDSGFYLCAWSLTGQQYFGPGTRLTVT.

The chain uses TRBV19 and TRBJ1-1; TRBD1 matches at 8 bases. The V and J ends lost 5 bases and 0 bases, in that order; junction bases with no gene match: 2. There are 14 residues in the CDR3. Looked up from germline, CDR1 is LNHDA and CDR2 is SQIVND (reference sequence). The CDR3 here is CASSWDRMNTEAFF. The CDR3, as DNA: TGTGCCAGTAGTTGGGACAGGATGAACACTGAAGCTTTCTTT.

This clone was detected a few times. The chain uses TRBV10-3 and TRBJ1-4; D is unresolved. With 4 bases removed from V and 3 bases from J, the gap between germline ends came to 12 bases. This CDR3 region has 15 residues. Germline CDR1 reads ENHRY; CDR2 reads SYGVKD. CDR3 sequence: CAISGQDGANEKLFF. As DNA, the CDR3 is TGTGCCATCAGTGGTCAGGACGGGGCTAATGAAAAACTGTTTTTT.